The next 3 T cell receptor beta chains were all read from a single sample in a study of blood T cells in healthy people across ages. For the second PCR, which ran for 7 to 11 cycles, a sample-barcoded 5' primer and a J-beta primer mix were used. TCRdb itself ran the 5' RACE reads through MiXCR, one entry per CDR3 protein. Counted here are about 1.4 million distinct CDR3 sequences, approximately 63% occurring once; the ten biggest clones make up 6.5% to 8.5%. The specimen was blood. The receptors were sampled from a man younger than 35 in good health.

This rearrangement joins TRBV4-1 to TRBJ2-1; 8 nucleotides align to TRBD1. The CDR3 contains 17 residues. The V gene end was trimmed by 3 bases and the J gene end by 0 bases; junction bases not matched to a gene: 7. Germline CDR1 reads MGHRA; CDR2 reads YSYEKL. In DNA, the CDR3 is TGCGCCAGCAGCCATCCGAGAACAGGGGGCTCCTACAATGAGCAGTTCTTC. Encoded protein: CASSHPRTGGSYNEQFF.

The chain carries TRBV5-1 and TRBJ2-7; 13 nucleotides line up with TRBD2. The CDR3 has 16 residues. Germline-derived CDR1 and CDR2 are SGHRS and YFSETQ. V shed 3 bases, J shed 2 bases, and the junction held 5 bases outside the gene matches. CDR3 DNA: TGCGCCAGCAGCTCAACACTAGCGGGAGGGGCCTACGAGCAGTACTTC. Its protein product is CASSSTLAGGAYEQYF. Full variable domain (rest looked up from reference TRBV5-1 and TRBJ2-7): KAGVTQTPRYLIKTRGQQVTLSCSPISGHRSVSWYQQTPGQGLQFLFEYFSETQRNKGNFPGRFSGRQFSNSRSEMNVSTLELGDSALYLCASSSTLAGGAYEQYFGPGTRLTVT.

This chain links TRBV7-2 with TRBJ2-4; 7 bases are shared with TRBD1. Near its end, the DNA agrees better with TRBJ2-7, so the J call may be wrong. CDR1 and CDR2 from the germline V gene are SGHTA and FQGNSA. The CDR3 runs to 15 residues. The CDR3 spells CASSSPRQGQYEQYF. The CDR3 DNA reads as TGTGCCAGCAGCTCGCCTCGACAGGGTCAATACGAGCAGTACTTC.